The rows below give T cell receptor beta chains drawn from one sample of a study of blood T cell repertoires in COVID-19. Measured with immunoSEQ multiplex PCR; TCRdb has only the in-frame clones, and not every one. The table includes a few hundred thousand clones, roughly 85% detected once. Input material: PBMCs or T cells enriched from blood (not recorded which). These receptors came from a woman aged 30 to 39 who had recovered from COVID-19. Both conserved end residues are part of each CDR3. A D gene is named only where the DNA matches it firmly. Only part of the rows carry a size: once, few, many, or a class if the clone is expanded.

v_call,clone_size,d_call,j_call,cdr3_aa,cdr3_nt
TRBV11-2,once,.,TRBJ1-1,CASSLGASIEAFF,TGTGCCAGCAGCTTAGGGGCTTCGATTGAAGCTTTCTTT
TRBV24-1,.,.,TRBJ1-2,CATSDSYGYTF,TGTGCCACCAGTGATTCTTATGGCTACACCTTC
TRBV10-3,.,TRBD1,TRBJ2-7,CAISSLDRGLYEQYF,TGTGCCATCAGCTCCCTGGACAGGGGGCTCTACGAGCAGTACTTC
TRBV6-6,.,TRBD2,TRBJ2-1,CASRNSGNYNEQFF,TGTGCCAGCAGAAATAGCGGGAATTATAATGAGCAGTTCTTC
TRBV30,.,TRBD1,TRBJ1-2,CAFLDRGRFYGYTF,TGTGCCTTCCTGGACAGGGGGCGTTTCTATGGCTACACCTTC
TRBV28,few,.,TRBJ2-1,CASSLFPLNEQFF,TGTGCCAGCAGTTTATTTCCCCTCAATGAGCAGTTCTTC
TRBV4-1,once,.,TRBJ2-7,CASSQLRRGGPGAREQYF,TGCGCCAGCAGCCAACTCCGTAGGGGGGGTCCAGGGGCGCGGGAGCAGTACTTC
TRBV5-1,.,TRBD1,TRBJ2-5,CASLQGAQETQYF,TGCGCCAGTCTCCAGGGGGCCCAAGAGACCCAGTACTTC
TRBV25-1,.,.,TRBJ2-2,CASSRLWTGELFF,TGTGCCAGCAGTAGACTTTGGACCGGGGAGCTGTTTTTT
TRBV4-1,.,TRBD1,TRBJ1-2,CASSLPGQGYGYTF,TGCGCCAGCAGCCTACCGGGACAGGGTTATGGCTACACCTTC
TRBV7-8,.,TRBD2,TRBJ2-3,CASSLGPSGERYF,TGTGCCAGCAGCTTAGGTCCTAGCGGGGAGCGGTATTTT
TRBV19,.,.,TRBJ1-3,CASRRQVLSGNTIYF,TGTGCCAGTAGGCGACAGGTGCTCTCTGGAAACACCATATATTTT
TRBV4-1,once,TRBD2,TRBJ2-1,CASSRHSGRADNEQFF,TGCGCCAGCAGCCGTCATAGCGGGAGGGCCGACAATGAGCAGTTCTTC
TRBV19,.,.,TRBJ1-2,CASSMFSGDGYTF,TGTGCCAGTAGTATGTTCTCGGGGGACGGCTACACCTTC
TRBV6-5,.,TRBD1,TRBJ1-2,CASSYSGTVSNYGYTF,TGTGCCAGCAGTTACTCGGGGACAGTTTCTAACTATGGCTACACCTTC
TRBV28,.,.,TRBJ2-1,CASSLSPQGNEQFF,TGTGCCAGCAGTTTATCCCCACAGGGTAATGAGCAGTTCTTC
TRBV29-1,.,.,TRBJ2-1,CSVGPAGLTINEQFF,TGCAGCGTGGGACCTGCGGGGCTAACTATCAATGAGCAGTTCTTC
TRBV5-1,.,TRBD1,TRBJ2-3,CASSIGQGYTDTQYF,TGCGCCAGCAGCATCGGACAGGGGTACACAGATACGCAGTATTTT
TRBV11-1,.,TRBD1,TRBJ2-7,CASSLRGQGYYEQYF,TGTGCCAGCAGCTTAAGGGGACAGGGGTACTACGAGCAGTACTTC
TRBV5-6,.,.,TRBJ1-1,CASRGSGWGTEAFF,TGTGCCAGCAGAGGGAGCGGGTGGGGCACTGAAGCTTTCTTT
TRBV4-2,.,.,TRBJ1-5,CASSQEGVGQPQHF,TGTGCCAGCAGCCAAGAGGGCGTTGGGCAGCCCCAGCATTTT
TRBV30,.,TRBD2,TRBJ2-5,CAWGLGLAEETQYF,TGTGCCTGGGGCCTGGGACTAGCGGAAGAGACCCAGTACTTC
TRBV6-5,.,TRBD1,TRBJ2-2,CASSYLGQGIGELFF,TGTGCCAGCAGTTACTTGGGACAGGGGATCGGGGAGCTGTTTTTT
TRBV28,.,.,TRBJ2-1,CASSLSRAGSYNEQFF,TGTGCCAGCAGTTTATCTCGGGCCGGGAGCTACAATGAGCAGTTCTTC
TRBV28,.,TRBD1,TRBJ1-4,CASSFEGQGNEKLFF,TGTGCCAGCAGTTTTGAGGGACAGGGTAATGAAAAACTGTTTTTT
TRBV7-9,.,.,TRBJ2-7,CASSLSDEQYF,TGTGCCAGCAGCTTATCCGACGAGCAGTACTTC
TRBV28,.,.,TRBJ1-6,CASIRGRNNSPLHF,TGTGCCAGCATCCGAGGAAGAAACAATTCACCCCTCCACTTT
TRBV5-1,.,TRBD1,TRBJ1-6,CASSFTSRQGNSPLHF,TGCGCCAGCAGCTTCACCTCGAGACAGGGGAATTCACCCCTCCACTTT
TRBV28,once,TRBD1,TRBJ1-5,CASRAKGRGPWQPQHF,TGTGCCAGCAGGGCGAAGGGCAGGGGGCCATGGCAGCCCCAGCATTTT